Following are 19 T cell receptor beta chains from one sample sequenced in a study of blood T cell repertoires in COVID-19. Assay: immunoSEQ multiplex PCR; the TCRdb copy retains only in-frame clones and omits some. This table holds about 210,000 clones, roughly 84% found once. The sequencing sample was made of peripheral blood. The receptors were sampled from a woman older than 75 with acute or convalescent COVID-19.

This clone has only one observation. This sequence joins TRBV7-3 and TRBJ2-1; 7 bases agree with TRBD1. The germline gives CDR1 SGHTA, CDR2 FQGTGA. With V trimmed by 5 bases and J by 2 bases, 9 bases remained unmatched. The CDR3 has 16 amino acids. Here the CDR3 reads CASSPTGQVTYNEQFF. DNA for the CDR3: TGTGCCAGCAGCCCGACCGGACAGGTCACCTACAATGAGCAGTTCTTC.

This chain connects TRBV28 to TRBJ1-6, with 9 bases lining up with TRBD1. The germline gives CDR1 MDHEN, CDR2 SYDVKM. J lost 9 bases, V lost 6 bases, and 6 bases had no gene match. The CDR3 loop spans 14 amino acids. The CDR3 loop reads CASRLQGAVSPLHF. CDR3 bases: TGTGCCAGCAGATTACAGGGGGCTGTTTCACCCCTCCACTTT.

This chain uses TRBV18 with TRBJ2-2, with 13 nucleotides matching TRBD2. Germline V CDR1 and CDR2: KGHSH, LQKENI. The V gene end was trimmed by 5 bases and the J gene end by 7 bases; junction bases not matched to a gene: 4. There are 15 residues in the CDR3. In DNA, the CDR3 is TGTGCCAGCTCAACGGGACTAGCGGGAATCGGGGAGCTGTTTTTT. Translating gives CASSTGLAGIGELFF.

This chain joins TRBV12-3 or TRBV12-4 and TRBJ2-1; D call uncertain. V was shortened by 5 bases and J by 4 bases, with 9 bases between the two germline ends. This CDR3 comprises 13 residues. CDR3 bases: TGTGCCAGCAGTCCCCTCCTGTACAATGAGCAGTTCTTC. This sequence encodes CASSPLLYNEQFF.

The chain joins TRBV7-6 to TRBJ2-2; 7 bases agree with TRBD2. The germline V gene has CDR1 SGHVS and CDR2 FNYEAQ. V shed 3 bases and J 4 bases; nucleotides not matched to a gene: 5. The CDR3 is 15 amino acids. This CDR3 is CASSLNTGGTGELFF. The CDR3 nucleotides read TGTGCCAGCAGCTTGAATACGGGGGGCACCGGGGAGCTGTTTTTT.

This clone was recorded once. This chain joins TRBV12-3 or TRBV12-4 and TRBJ2-7; D is unresolved. V gave up 3 bases and J gave up 5 bases, with 5 bases separating them. This CDR3 has 11 residues. CDR3 in amino acids: CASSFRDEQYF. The CDR3 nucleotides are TGTGCCAGCAGTTTCCGCGACGAGCAGTACTTC.

The CDR3 loop is CASSPQREFYEQYF. The CDR3 DNA reads as TGTGCCAGCAGCCCACAGCGGGAGTTCTACGAGCAGTACTTC. The chain joins TRBV7-2 to TRBJ2-7; TRBD2 matches 8 bases. J lost 3 bases, V lost 5 bases, and 6 bases had no gene match. Germline V gives CDR1 SGHTA, CDR2 FQGNSA. This CDR3 is built from 14 residues.

This clone was seen more than once but under ten times. V usage is TRBV5-4 and J usage is TRBJ1-5; 7 bases fit TRBD1. With V trimmed by 4 bases and J by 2 bases, 3 bases remained unmatched. Germline lookup yields CDR1 SGHNT and CDR2 YYREEE (reference sequence). The CDR3 is 14 residues long. CDR3 in DNA: TGTGCCAGCAGCCATGACAGGGGCAATCAGCCCCAGCATTTT. Translated: CASSHDRGNQPQHF.

The chain combines TRBV30 with TRBJ1-4; 9 bases map to TRBD1. The trim removed 8 bases at V and 3 bases at J, leaving 7 bases unmatched. Germline V gene lookup returns CDR1 GTSNPN and CDR2 SVGIG (reference sequence). The CDR3 is made up of 14 amino acids. DNA of the CDR3: TGTGCCGTAAACCGGGACAGGGCTAATGAAAAACTGTTTTTT. Residues: CAVNRDRANEKLFF.

The rearrangement uses TRBV9 and TRBJ2-7, with a possible D match to TRBD1 (6 bases). In germline, CDR1 is SGDLS, CDR2 YYNGEE. CDR3 length: 15 residues. V lost 3 bases and J 7 bases, leaving 20 bases between the germline ends. Here the CDR3 DNA reads TGTGCCAGCAGCGGGTACAGGGCCCGAGGGGGAGAGCAGTACTTC. It translates to CASSGYRARGGEQYF.

The chain couples TRBV5-6 to TRBJ1-2, with 7 bases that match TRBD1. V lost 5 bases to trimming and J lost 3 bases; unmatched junction nucleotides: 10. Germline CDR1 is SGHDT and CDR2 is YYEEEE. The CDR3 is made up of 15 amino acids. The CDR3, as DNA: TGTGCCAGCAGTATTTACAGGGGAAGGGACTATGGCTACACCTTC. It is translated as CASSIYRGRDYGYTF.

V is TRBV9 and J is TRBJ2-3; 7 nucleotides match TRBD1. From germline, CDR1 is SGDLS and CDR2 YYNGEE. The CDR3 consists of 16 residues. V was clipped by 2 bases and J by 3 bases; unmatched bases: 9. This CDR3 is CASSVHTGDLTDTQYF. The DNA of the CDR3 is TGTGCCAGCAGCGTTCATACAGGGGATCTGACAGATACGCAGTATTTT.

In regard to this clone: Other DNA variants within this sample encode the same CDR3. The rearrangement uses TRBV30 and TRBJ1-5; TRBD1 aligns across 8 bases. The germline CDR1 and CDR2 sequences are GTSNPN and SVGIG (reference sequence). J gave up 7 bases and V 1 base, and 3 bases lay outside the gene matches. The CDR3 has 13 residues. In DNA form, the CDR3 reads TGTGCCTGGAGTGGAGACAGGGGCCAGCCCCAGCATTTT. It yields the protein CAWSGDRGQPQHF.

This chain connects TRBV29-1 to TRBJ1-2, with D possibly being TRBD1 (6 bases). The germline V and J ends were trimmed by 4 bases and 5 bases, with 23 bases remaining between them. The CDR3 contains 16 residues. Germline CDR1 is SQVTM and CDR2 is ANQGSEA. The CDR3 DNA sequence: TGCAGCGTTGGGTACCCAGGTGGGAACCAGGGGTATGGCTACACCTTC. This gives the protein CSVGYPGGNQGYGYTF.

This clone appeared a few times. The CDR3 region has the DNA TGTGCCAGTAGTAGCGGGACGTCCGGGGCCACTGAAGCTTTCTTT. This codes for CASSSGTSGATEAFF. The genes are TRBV19 and TRBJ1-1, with D perhaps TRBD1 (5 bases). The V gene's germline CDR1 is LNHDA and CDR2 SQIVND (reference sequence). Between the trimmed V and J ends, which lost 4 bases and 4 bases, there was a span of 16 bases. This CDR3 is 15 amino acids long.

The rearrangement links TRBV30 to TRBJ1-2; no clear D. Germline V gene data show CDR1 as GTSNPN and CDR2 as SVGIG (reference sequence). The germline V and J ends were trimmed by 0 bases and 4 bases, with 12 bases remaining between them. The CDR3 runs to 14 residues. In DNA form, the CDR3 reads TGTGCCTGGAGTGTATTCGGGATGCGCTATGGCTACACCTTC. It encodes CAWSVFGMRYGYTF.

The V call is TRBV9, the J call TRBJ1-2; 8 bases line up with TRBD1. The CDR3 runs 16 residues. Germline CDR1 reads SGDLS; CDR2 reads YYNGEE. V shed 3 bases, J shed 4 bases, and the junction held 11 bases outside the gene matches. The CDR3 is CASSGGTGMWGYGYTF. The DNA for the CDR3 is TGTGCCAGCAGCGGGGGGACAGGCATGTGGGGCTATGGCTACACCTTC. The variable domain in full, completed from reference TRBV9 and TRBJ1-2, reads DSGVTQTPKHLITATGQRVTLRCSPRSGDLSVYWYQQSLDQGLQFLIQYYNGEERAKGNILERFSAQQFPDLHSELNLSSLELGDSALYFCASSGGTGMWGYGYTFGSGTRLTVV.

The chain is built from TRBV18 and TRBJ2-1, with 8 nucleotides matching TRBD2. The V gene end was trimmed by 3 bases and the J gene end by 10 bases; junction bases not matched to a gene: 5. This CDR3 comprises 13 residues. CDR1 KGHSH and CDR2 LQKENI come from the germline V gene. CDR3 nucleotide sequence: TGTGCCAGCTCACCTGGGACTAGTTACGAGCAGTTCTTC. This sequence encodes CASSPGTSYEQFF.

The chain carries TRBV12-3 or TRBV12-4 and TRBJ1-1, with a possible D match to TRBD1 (5 bases). This CDR3 contains 12 residues. V dropped 1 base and J dropped 8 bases, with 8 bases sitting between them. The CDR3 DNA reads TGTGCCAGCAGTTTAGGGGGGAGGGAAGCTTTCTTT. Translating gives CASSLGGREAFF.